The 22 T cell receptor beta chains presented below share a single source sample, sequenced in a study of blood T cell repertoires in COVID-19. The assay was immunoSEQ multiplex PCR, and TCRdb's table has in-frame clones only and misses some. This sample has a few hundred thousand clones, with 85% found just once. The sample comprised peripheral blood. These receptors were collected from a human donor in a cohort sampled during active COVID-19.

V is TRBV2 and J is TRBJ2-2; TRBD1 matches 9 bases. Germline CDR1 SNHLY, CDR2 FYNNEI. The CDR3 sequence is 16 residues long. J gave up 6 bases and V 7 bases, and 12 bases lay outside the gene matches. The CDR3 DNA is TGTGCCAGCACTCCCGAGGACTACAGGGGGCCCGGGGAGCTGTTTTTT. Amino acids: CASTPEDYRGPGELFF.

This chain uses TRBV6-4 with TRBJ2-6, with unresolved D. The length of the CDR3 is 15 residues. Trimming left V 2 bases short and J 1 base short, with 6 bases between. Germline V CDR1 and CDR2: MRHNA, SNTAGT. The CDR3 region has the DNA TGTGCCAGCAGTGACGAGAGTTCTGGGGCCAACGTCCTGACTTTC. Protein product: CASSDESSGANVLTF.

This rearrangement joins TRBV3-1 (or the pseudogene TRBV3-2) to TRBJ2-2; TRBD1 might be the D (5 bases). Trimming took off 1 base at V and 0 bases at J, with 12 bases between the two ends. CDR3 length: 17 residues. Germline lookup yields CDR1 LGHDT and CDR2 YNNKEL (reference sequence). DNA of the CDR3: TGTGCCAGCAGCCAAGGGGCGGCAGGGTCGAACACCGGGGAGCTGTTTTTT. Its protein product is CASSQGAAGSNTGELFF.

The chain couples TRBV5-5 to TRBJ2-7; 11 nucleotides line up with TRBD2. CDR3 length: 15 residues. Germline CDR1 SGHKS, CDR2 YYEKEE (reference sequence). The V and J ends lost 3 bases and 1 base, in that order; junction bases with no gene match: 3. DNA for the CDR3: TGTGCCAGCAGCTCACTAGCGGGAGAATCCTACGAGCAGTACTTC. It specifies CASSSLAGESYEQYF. Filled out from reference TRBV5-5 and TRBJ2-7, the complete variable domain reads DAGVTQSPTHLIKTRGQQVTLRCSPISGHKSVSWYQQVLGQGPQFIFQYYEKEERGRGNFPDRFSARQFPNYSSELNVNALLLGDSALYLCASSSLAGESYEQYFGPGTRLTVT.

The chain couples TRBV18 to TRBJ1-5, with D possibly TRBD1 on 6 matching bases. Germline lookup yields CDR1 KGHSH and CDR2 LQKENI. The CDR3 is made up of 14 amino acids. Trimming cost V 5 bases and J 3 bases, with 11 bases left between them. The CDR3 reads CASSGTGNNQPQHF. CDR3 coding DNA: TGTGCCAGCTCAGGTACAGGGAACAATCAGCCCCAGCATTTT. Using reference TRBV18 and TRBJ1-5 for the parts outside the CDR3, the full variable domain is NAGVMQNPRHLVRRRGQEARLRCSPMKGHSHVYWYRQLPEEGLKFMVYLQKENIIDESGMPKERFSAEFPKEGPSILRIQQVVRGDSAAYFCASSGTGNNQPQHFGDGTRLSIL.

This clone was recorded once. This chain links TRBV6-6 with TRBJ1-6, with D uncertain. V was shortened by 5 bases and J by 5 bases, with 19 bases between the two germline ends. Germline values: CDR1 MNHNY, CDR2 SVGAGI (reference sequence). This CDR3 contains 17 residues. For the CDR3, the DNA is TGTGCCAGCAGTCTAAGGCGACCGTACAGCCATAATTCACCCCTCCACTTT. Residues: CASSLRRPYSHNSPLHF.

V usage is TRBV24-1 and J usage is TRBJ1-1; weak D call: TRBD1 (5 bases). The V end was cut by 8 bases, the J end by 1 base, with 7 bases between. The CDR3 totals 12 residues. Looked up from germline, CDR1 is KGHDR and CDR2 is SFDVKD. The CDR3 nucleotides read TGTGCCACCATGGACACGAACACTGAAGCTTTCTTT. The encoded protein is CATMDTNTEAFF.

The J gene is TRBJ2-5, the V gene TRBV5-1; 7 bases match TRBD2. With V trimmed by 6 bases and J by 7 bases, 6 bases remained unmatched. Germline CDR1 and CDR2: SGHRS and YFSETQ. The CDR3 covers 12 residues. CDR3 protein: CASTLGEGTQYF. The CDR3 DNA is TGCGCCAGCACCCTCGGGGAGGGGACCCAGTACTTC.

This rearrangement joins TRBV11-2 to TRBJ2-1, with 12 bases identical to TRBD2. The CDR3 runs to 17 residues. J was trimmed by 5 bases and V by 0 bases; bases with no gene match: 5. Germline CDR1 reads SGHAT; CDR2 reads FQNNGV. The CDR3 DNA reads as TGTGCCAGCAGCTTAGATCGGCTAGCGGGGGGGCACAATGAGCAGTTCTTC. Translated: CASSLDRLAGGHNEQFF.

The V call is TRBV19, the J call TRBJ1-4; TRBD1 is a possible D gene (5 bases). The CDR3 runs 15 residues. V was clipped by 5 bases and J by 7 bases, with 17 bases between them. Germline V gene data show CDR1 as LNHDA and CDR2 as SQIVND (reference sequence). The CDR3 bases are TGTGCCAGTAGTCCCCGGGACCCCGGGAGTGAAAAACTGTTTTTT. Its protein product is CASSPRDPGSEKLFF.

The chain uses TRBV7-8 and TRBJ1-5; D is uncertain. CDR3 length: 15 amino acids. The V gene's germline CDR1 is SGHVS and CDR2 FQNEAQ. Trimming removed 1 base from V and 7 bases from J, with 14 bases in between. CDR3 region: CASSLEIGVRQPQHF. DNA of the CDR3: TGTGCCAGCAGCTTAGAGATCGGGGTACGGCAGCCCCAGCATTTT.

This chain connects TRBV5-1 to TRBJ2-3; 10 nucleotides line up with TRBD1. The germline V gene encodes CDR1 SGHRS and CDR2 YFSETQ. V shed 3 bases, J shed 6 bases, and the junction held 4 bases outside the gene matches. The CDR3 contains 14 residues. CDR3 coding DNA: TGCGCCAGCAGCTCGGGACAGGGGTTGGATACGCAGTATTTT. It yields the protein CASSSGQGLDTQYF.

The chain joins TRBV11-1 to TRBJ1-1; 8 positions match TRBD1. Germline CDR1 and CDR2: SGHAT and FQDESV (reference sequence). The CDR3 runs to 15 residues. V lost 4 bases and J lost 0; bases outside the gene matches: 4. The CDR3 DNA follows: TGTGCCAGCAGCTCTTGGACAGGGATGAACACTGAAGCTTTCTTT. Translation: CASSSWTGMNTEAFF.

The rearrangement links TRBV6-5 to TRBJ1-1; no clear D gene. Germline loops: CDR1 MNHEY, CDR2 SVGAGI. Trimming took 0 bases from V and 5 from J, leaving 10 bases between them. This CDR3 contains 14 residues. CDR3 in DNA: TGTGCCAGCAGTTACTCGAAATGGAGGACTGAAGCTTTCTTT. This encodes CASSYSKWRTEAFF.

The rearrangement uses TRBV5-4 and TRBJ2-4, with TRBD1 identical over 7 bases. This CDR3 contains 17 residues. In germline, CDR1 is SGHNT, CDR2 YYREEE (reference sequence). V trimming: 6 bases; J trimming: 6 bases; junction bases outside the gene matches: 18. The CDR3 region has the DNA TGTGCCAGCACCACGGGGAGTCAGGGGGAGACTCCAAACATTCAGTACTTC. It is translated as CASTTGSQGETPNIQYF. Variable domain in full (rest from reference TRBV5-4 and TRBJ2-4): ETGVTQSPTHLIKTRGQQVTLRCSSQSGHNTVSWYQQALGQGPQFIFQYYREEENGRGNFPPRFSGLQFPNYSSELNVNALELDDSALYLCASTTGSQGETPNIQYFGAGTRLSVL.

The chain uses TRBV7-2 and TRBJ2-7; 8 positions agree with TRBD1. The V segment lost 6 bases and the J segment 4 bases; nucleotides outside the gene matches: 2. Per germline, CDR1 SGHTA and CDR2 FQGNSA. CDR3 length: 12 residues. The CDR3 sequence is CASSRQGYEQYF. CDR3 DNA: TGTGCCAGCAGTCGACAGGGGTACGAGCAGTACTTC.

The chain employs TRBV10-2 and TRBJ2-7; TRBD2 agrees at 7 bases. The CDR3 runs to 15 residues. With V trimmed by 0 bases and J by 0 bases, 2 bases remained unmatched. In germline, CDR1 is WSHSY, CDR2 SAAADI. DNA of the CDR3: TGCGCCAGCAGTGAGTCTTCTAGCGGCTCCTACGAGCAGTACTTC. This encodes CASSESSSGSYEQYF.

This clone was found a few times. The sample holds other DNA sequences that translate to the same CDR3. The chain employs TRBV6-1 and TRBJ1-2; D is uncertain. V was clipped by 2 bases and J by 4 bases, with 8 bases between them. The CDR3 spans 13 residues. Germline CDR1 and CDR2: MNHNS and SASEGT. Written as DNA, the CDR3 is TGTGCCAGCAGTGAATCCGGGTTCTATGGCTACACCTTC. It translates to CASSESGFYGYTF.

J is TRBJ2-3 and V is TRBV30, with 9 bases aligning to TRBD2. From germline, CDR1 is GTSNPN and CDR2 SVGIG (reference sequence). Trimming cost V 0 bases and J 3 bases; bases outside gene matches: 4. CDR3 length equals 15 residues. This chain's CDR3 is CAWSVPSGETDTQYF. The CDR3 bases are TGTGCCTGGAGTGTGCCTAGCGGGGAGACAGATACGCAGTATTTT.

The gene calls are TRBV5-1 and TRBJ2-1; 10 bases are a match to TRBD2. Germline V gene lookup returns CDR1 SGHRS and CDR2 YFSETQ. This CDR3 is 17 amino acids long. J lost 5 bases, V lost 4 bases, and 12 bases had no gene match. The CDR3 here is CASSPALAGGQNNEQFF. The CDR3 nucleotides read TGCGCCAGCAGCCCCGCTTTAGCGGGGGGCCAGAACAATGAGCAGTTCTTC. Complete variable domain (other parts from reference TRBV5-1 and TRBJ2-1): KAGVTQTPRYLIKTRGQQVTLSCSPISGHRSVSWYQQTPGQGLQFLFEYFSETQRNKGNFPGRFSGRQFSNSRSEMNVSTLELGDSALYLCASSPALAGGQNNEQFFGPGTRLTVL.

This clone was observed a few times. V and J are TRBV6-5 and TRBJ1-2; D might be TRBD1 (5 bases). Germline CDR1 reads MNHEY; CDR2 reads SVGAGI. V was trimmed by 8 bases and J by 8 bases, leaving 18 bases between them. The CDR3 has 13 residues. CDR3 in amino acids: CASSRGVALGYTF. As DNA, the CDR3 is TGTGCCAGCTCGCGGGGGGTGGCTTTGGGCTACACCTTC.

The V call is TRBV6-5, the J call TRBJ2-7; TRBD2 matches at 7 bases. This CDR3 has 13 amino acids. Trimming took 7 bases from V and 2 from J; bases not matched to a gene: 5. In germline, CDR1 is MNHEY, CDR2 SVGAGI. The CDR3 DNA follows: TGTGCCAGCACCAACGGGGGGACCTACGAGCAGTACTTC. As protein: CASTNGGTYEQYF.